A single sample is the source of the 15 T cell receptor beta chains below, sequenced in a study of T cells in Graves' hyperthyroidism and ophthalmopathy. TCR beta CDR3 sequences were amplified from RNA transcripts. When the TCR CDR3 underwent first-round RT-PCR, the HTBI primer set was used. One entry per CDR3 protein results from TCRdb running MiXCR on the multiplex PCR reads. Found here are about 600,000 distinct CDR3 sequences, 13% to 15% of them singletons; the top ten hold around 7%. Source material: blood. These receptors originate from a woman younger than 35 with Graves' ophthalmopathy.

The chain employs TRBV11-3 and TRBJ1-2; D not certain. The CDR3 runs to 12 residues. Between the trimmed V and J ends, which lost 3 bases and 3 bases, there was a span of 5 bases. From germline, CDR1 is SGHNT and CDR2 YENEEA. CDR3 amino acids: CASSLDYYGYTF. The CDR3 DNA sequence: TGTGCCAGCAGCTTGGATTACTATGGCTACACCTTC.

The V and J genes are TRBV24-1 and TRBJ2-5; 8 bases match TRBD1. The DNA end is a closer match to TRBJ2-1, so the J assignment may be wrong. Germline-derived CDR1 and CDR2 are KGHDR and SFDVKD. This CDR3 contains 14 residues. CDR3 nucleotides: TGTGCCACCAGTGATCTCCAGGGGGCGGAGACCCAGTTCTTC. The encoded protein is CATSDLQGAETQFF.

This clonotype was seen ten or more times. CDR3 region: CASCRFTDTQYF. As DNA, the CDR3 is TGTGCCAGCTGTCGGTTCACAGATACGCAGTATTTT. V and J are TRBV2 and TRBJ2-3; D ambiguous. This CDR3 is built from 12 residues. Germline assignment: CDR1 SNHLY and CDR2 FYNNEI. The V and J ends lost 8 bases and 2 bases respectively, with 8 bases between them.

This clonotype has ten or more counts. The chain carries TRBV9 and TRBJ2-7; D is uncertain. Between the trimmed V and J ends, which lost 0 bases and 5 bases, there was a span of 15 bases. Germline values: CDR1 SGDLS, CDR2 YYNGEE. The CDR3 contains 15 residues. CDR3 loop: CASSVDPVPGDEQYF. CDR3 nucleotides: TGTGCCAGCAGCGTAGATCCGGTTCCTGGGGACGAGCAGTACTTC.

This clonotype has a count of ten or more. The CDR3 DNA reads as TGTGCCATCAGCCGAAATGACGGGAGGGGTACAGTACAAGAGACCCAGTACTTC. Translated: CAISRNDGRGTVQETQYF. The rearrangement joins TRBV10-3 to TRBJ2-5; 8 bases align to TRBD2. The V gene end was trimmed by 6 bases and the J gene end by 2 bases; junction bases not matched to a gene: 17. The CDR3 contains 18 residues. Germline V gene lookup returns CDR1 ENHRY and CDR2 SYGVKD.

This clonotype was picked up a small number of times. Given a much more abundant clone one base away, this may be a read error. The chain couples TRBV7-2 to TRBJ1-1, with D maybe TRBD1 (6 bases). This CDR3 contains 15 residues. The germline gives CDR1 SGHTA, CDR2 FQGNSA. The CDR3 sequence: CASSPTRGGNTETFF. CDR3 in DNA: TGTGCCAGCAGCCCCACCAGGGGAGGGAACACTGAAACTTTCTTT.

This clonotype was detected only a few times. This may be a read error, as it is one base from a much larger clone. The V gene is TRBV2, the J gene TRBJ2-5; D unclear. The V gene's germline CDR1 is SNHLY and CDR2 FYNNEI. The CDR3 is made up of 11 amino acids. CDR3 amino acids: CASSKQEAQYF. The CDR3 coding sequence is TGTGCCAGCAGTAAACAAGAGGCCCAGTACTTC. The full variable domain, with the rest looked up from reference TRBV2 and TRBJ2-5, is EPEVTQTPSHQVTQMGQEVILRCVPISNHLYFYWYRQILGQKVEFLVSFYNNEISEKSEIFDDQFSVERPDGSNFTLKIRSTKLEDSAMYFCASSKQEAQYFGPGTRLLVL.

This rearrangement joins TRBV5-1 to TRBJ2-1, with 7 bases matching TRBD2. The CDR3 loop spans 16 amino acids. V was pared by 4 bases and J by 2 bases, with 9 bases of the junction left unmatched. Germline-derived CDR1 and CDR2 are SGHRS and YFSETQ. This CDR3 reads CASSALKRGPYNEQFF. The CDR3 region has the DNA TGCGCCAGCAGCGCACTAAAGCGGGGACCCTACAATGAGCAGTTCTTC.

V is TRBV20-1 and J is TRBJ2-1; TRBD2 is a possible D gene (7 bases). Per the germline V gene, CDR1 is DFQATT and CDR2 is SNEGSKA (reference sequence). This CDR3 is 14 amino acids long. V was pared by 5 bases and J by 6 bases, with 17 bases between. The chain's CDR3 is CSAPRGRGVNEQFF. Here the CDR3 DNA reads TGCAGTGCTCCTAGGGGGAGGGGTGTCAATGAGCAGTTCTTC.

This clonotype was seen ten or more times. The chain carries TRBV20-1 and TRBJ2-7; D is unresolved. Trimming shortened V by 3 bases and J by 2 bases, and 8 bases separated the two germline ends. Germline lookup yields CDR1 DFQATT and CDR2 SNEGSKA (reference sequence). This CDR3 has 12 amino acids. The CDR3 region is CSASGRTYEQYF. Written as DNA, the CDR3 is TGCAGTGCTAGCGGGCGGACCTACGAGCAGTACTTC.

This clonotype was detected only a few times. The V call is TRBV5-6, the J call TRBJ2-2; unclear D gene. The germline V and J ends were trimmed by 7 bases and 5 bases, with 18 bases remaining between them. This CDR3 spans 15 amino acids. The germline gives CDR1 SGHDT, CDR2 YYEEEE. DNA of the CDR3: TGTGCCAGCCGTAAGGGCGGCCTTCCAACCGGGGAGCTGTTTTTT. This translates into CASRKGGLPTGELFF.

This clonotype showed up many times. The V call is TRBV28, the J call TRBJ2-5; D not resolved. Between the trimmed V and J ends, which lost 6 bases and 7 bases, there was a span of 9 bases. CDR3 size: 11 residues. CDR1 and CDR2 (germline): MDHEN, SYDVKM. The CDR3 reads CASSPRWTQYF. Here the CDR3 DNA reads TGTGCCAGCAGCCCTAGGTGGACCCAGTACTTC.

As concerns this clonotype: An end of the junction differs from the germline gene, which may be a read error. The V gene is TRBV9, the J gene TRBJ2-7; 8 nucleotides align to TRBD2. There are 16 residues in the CDR3. Germline V gene data show CDR1 as SGDLS and CDR2 as YYNGEE. The CDR3, as DNA: TGTGCCAGCAGCGGAGAACCGGGACTAGTCTCCCACGAGCAGTACTTC. It encodes CASSGEPGLVSHEQYF.

The CDR3 spells CASSVVAGGQFF. The CDR3 DNA follows: TGTGCCAGCAGCGTAGTCGCGGGGGGGCAGTTCTTC. The V and J genes are TRBV9 and TRBJ2-1; 8 nucleotides agree with TRBD2. This CDR3 has 12 amino acids. The J segment lost 12 bases and the V segment lost 0 bases, leaving 2 bases of the junction unmatched. Germline V gene sequence: CDR1 SGDLS, CDR2 YYNGEE.

V usage is TRBV4-2 and J usage is TRBJ2-2, with TRBD1 matching over 9 bases. The CDR3 has 16 amino acids. Germline V gene sequence: CDR1 LGHNA, CDR2 YNFKEQ. With 3 bases clipped from V and 5 bases from J, the junction kept 7 bases outside the gene matches. The CDR3 sequence is CASSHPGQGFTGELFF. The CDR3 DNA follows: TGTGCCAGCAGCCACCCGGGACAGGGTTTTACCGGGGAGCTGTTTTTT.